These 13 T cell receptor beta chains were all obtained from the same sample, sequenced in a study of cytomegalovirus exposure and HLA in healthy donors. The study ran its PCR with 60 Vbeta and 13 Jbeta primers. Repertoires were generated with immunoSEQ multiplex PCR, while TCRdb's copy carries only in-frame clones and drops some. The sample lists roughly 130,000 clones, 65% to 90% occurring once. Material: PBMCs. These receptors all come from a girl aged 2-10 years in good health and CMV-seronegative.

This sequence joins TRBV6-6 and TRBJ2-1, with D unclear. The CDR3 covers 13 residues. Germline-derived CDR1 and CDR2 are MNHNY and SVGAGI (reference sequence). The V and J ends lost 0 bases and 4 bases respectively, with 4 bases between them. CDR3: CASSYSTYNEQFF. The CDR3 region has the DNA TGTGCCAGCAGTTACTCGACTTACAATGAGCAGTTCTTC.

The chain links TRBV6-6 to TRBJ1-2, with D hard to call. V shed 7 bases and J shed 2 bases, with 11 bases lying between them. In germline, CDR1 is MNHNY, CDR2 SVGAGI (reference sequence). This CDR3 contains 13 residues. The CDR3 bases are TGTGCCAGCACGTTACGGGGAAACTATGGCTACACCTTC. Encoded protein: CASTLRGNYGYTF.

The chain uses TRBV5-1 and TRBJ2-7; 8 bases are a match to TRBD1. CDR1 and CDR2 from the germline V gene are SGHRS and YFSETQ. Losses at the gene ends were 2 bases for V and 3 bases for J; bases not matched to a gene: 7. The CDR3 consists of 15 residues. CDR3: CASSFHPGQDYEQYF. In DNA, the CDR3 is TGCGCCAGCAGCTTCCATCCGGGACAGGACTACGAGCAGTACTTC.

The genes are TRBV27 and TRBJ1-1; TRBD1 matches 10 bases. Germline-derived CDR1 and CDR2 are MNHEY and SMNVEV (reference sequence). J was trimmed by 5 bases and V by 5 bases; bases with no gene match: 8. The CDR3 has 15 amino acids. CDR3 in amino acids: CASSPGDRGGTEAFF. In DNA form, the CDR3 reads TGTGCCAGCAGTCCGGGGGACAGGGGAGGAACTGAAGCTTTCTTT.

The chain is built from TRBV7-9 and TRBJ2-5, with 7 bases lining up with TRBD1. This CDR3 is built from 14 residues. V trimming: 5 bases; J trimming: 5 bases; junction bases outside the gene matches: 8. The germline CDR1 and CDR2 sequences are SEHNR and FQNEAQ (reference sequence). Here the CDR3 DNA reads TGTGCCAGCAGCCATAACAGGGGTGGGGAGACCCAGTACTTC. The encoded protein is CASSHNRGGETQYF.

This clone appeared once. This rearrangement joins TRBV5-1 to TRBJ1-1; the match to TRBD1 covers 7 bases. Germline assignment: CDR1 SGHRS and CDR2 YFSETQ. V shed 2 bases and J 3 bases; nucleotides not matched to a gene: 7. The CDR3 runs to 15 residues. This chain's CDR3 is CASSFKTGSYTEAFF. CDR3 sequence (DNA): TGCGCCAGCAGCTTCAAGACAGGGTCTTACACTGAAGCTTTCTTT.

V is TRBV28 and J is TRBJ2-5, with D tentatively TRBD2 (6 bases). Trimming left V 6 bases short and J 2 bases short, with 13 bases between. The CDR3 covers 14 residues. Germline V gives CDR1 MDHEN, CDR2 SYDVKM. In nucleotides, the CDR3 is TGTGCCAGCAGGGGCACGGGAGTACAAGAGACCCAGTACTTC. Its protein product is CASRGTGVQETQYF.

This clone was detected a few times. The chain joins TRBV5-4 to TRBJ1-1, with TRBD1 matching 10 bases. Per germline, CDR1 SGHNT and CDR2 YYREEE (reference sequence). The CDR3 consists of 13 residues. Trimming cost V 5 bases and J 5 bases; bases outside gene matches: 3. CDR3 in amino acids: CASRTGGQTEAFF. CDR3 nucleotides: TGTGCCAGCAGGACAGGGGGCCAGACTGAAGCTTTCTTT. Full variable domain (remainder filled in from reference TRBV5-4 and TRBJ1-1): ETGVTQSPTHLIKTRGQQVTLRCSSQSGHNTVSWYQQALGQGPQFIFQYYREEENGRGNFPPRFSGLQFPNYSSELNVNALELDDSALYLCASRTGGQTEAFFGQGTRLTVV.

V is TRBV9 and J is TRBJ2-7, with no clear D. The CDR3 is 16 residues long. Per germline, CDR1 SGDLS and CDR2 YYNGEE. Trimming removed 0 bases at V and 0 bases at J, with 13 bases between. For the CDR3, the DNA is TGTGCCAGCAGCGTAGGGGCGTCCCAGACCTCCTACGAGCAGTACTTC. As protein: CASSVGASQTSYEQYF. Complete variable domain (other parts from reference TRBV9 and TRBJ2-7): DSGVTQTPKHLITATGQRVTLRCSPRSGDLSVYWYQQSLDQGLQFLIQYYNGEERAKGNILERFSAQQFPDLHSELNLSSLELGDSALYFCASSVGASQTSYEQYFGPGTRLTVT.

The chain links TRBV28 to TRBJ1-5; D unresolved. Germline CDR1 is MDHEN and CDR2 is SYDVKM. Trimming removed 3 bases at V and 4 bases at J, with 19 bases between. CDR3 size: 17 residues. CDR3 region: CASSFGHPSAGNQPQHF. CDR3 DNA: TGTGCCAGCAGTTTCGGTCATCCTTCGGCGGGGAATCAGCCCCAGCATTTT.

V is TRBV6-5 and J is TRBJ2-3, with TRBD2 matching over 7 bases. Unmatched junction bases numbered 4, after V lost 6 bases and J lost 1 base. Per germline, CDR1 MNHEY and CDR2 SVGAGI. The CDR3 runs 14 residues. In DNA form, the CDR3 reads TGTGCCAGCAGCCTGGGGGGGGGCACAGATACGCAGTATTTT. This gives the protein CASSLGGGTDTQYF.

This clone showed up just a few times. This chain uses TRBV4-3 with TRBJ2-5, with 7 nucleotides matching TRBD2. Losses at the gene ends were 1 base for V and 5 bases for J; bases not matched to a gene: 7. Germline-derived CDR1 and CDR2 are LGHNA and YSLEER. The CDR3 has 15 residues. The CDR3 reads CASSQASGVGETQYF. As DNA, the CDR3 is TGCGCCAGCAGCCAAGCCAGCGGGGTAGGGGAGACCCAGTACTTC.

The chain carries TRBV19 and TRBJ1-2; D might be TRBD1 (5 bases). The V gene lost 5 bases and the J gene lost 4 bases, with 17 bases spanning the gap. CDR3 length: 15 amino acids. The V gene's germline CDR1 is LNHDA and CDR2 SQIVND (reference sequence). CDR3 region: CASSAGIRQIYGYTF. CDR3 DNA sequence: TGTGCCAGTAGTGCTGGGATTCGACAGATCTATGGCTACACCTTC.